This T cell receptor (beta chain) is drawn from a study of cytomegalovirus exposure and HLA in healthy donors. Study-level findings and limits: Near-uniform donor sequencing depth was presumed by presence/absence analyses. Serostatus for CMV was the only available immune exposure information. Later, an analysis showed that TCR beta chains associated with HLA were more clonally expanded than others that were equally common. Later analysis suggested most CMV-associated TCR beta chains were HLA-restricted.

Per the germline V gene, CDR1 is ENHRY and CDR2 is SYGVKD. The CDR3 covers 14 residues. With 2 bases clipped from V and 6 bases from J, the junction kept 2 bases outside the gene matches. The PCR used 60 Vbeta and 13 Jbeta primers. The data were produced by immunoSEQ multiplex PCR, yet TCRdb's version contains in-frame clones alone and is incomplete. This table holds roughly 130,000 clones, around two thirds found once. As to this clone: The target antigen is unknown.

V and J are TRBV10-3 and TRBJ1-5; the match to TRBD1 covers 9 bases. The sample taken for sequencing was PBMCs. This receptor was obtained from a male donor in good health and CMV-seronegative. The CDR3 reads CAISEPGQGQPQHF. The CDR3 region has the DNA TGTGCCATCAGTGAGCCGGGACAGGGTCAGCCCCAGCATTTT.